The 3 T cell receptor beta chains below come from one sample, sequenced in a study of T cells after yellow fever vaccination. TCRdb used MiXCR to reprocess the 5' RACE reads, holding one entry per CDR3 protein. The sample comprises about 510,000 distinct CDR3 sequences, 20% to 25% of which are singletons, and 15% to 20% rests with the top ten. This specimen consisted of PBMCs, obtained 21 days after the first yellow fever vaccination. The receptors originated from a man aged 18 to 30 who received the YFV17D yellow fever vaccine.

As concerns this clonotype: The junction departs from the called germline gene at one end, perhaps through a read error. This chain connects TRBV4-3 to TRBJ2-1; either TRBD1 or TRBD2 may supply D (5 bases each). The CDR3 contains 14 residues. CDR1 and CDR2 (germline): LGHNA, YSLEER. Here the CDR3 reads CASSQDTGRNVQFF. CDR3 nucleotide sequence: TGCGCCAGCAGCCAAGATACGGGGCGGAATGTGCAGTTCTTC.

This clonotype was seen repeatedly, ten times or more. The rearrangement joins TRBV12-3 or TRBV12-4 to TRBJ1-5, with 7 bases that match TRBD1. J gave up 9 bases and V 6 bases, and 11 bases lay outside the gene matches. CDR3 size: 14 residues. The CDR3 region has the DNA TGTGCCAGCAGGCTACAGGGGCCCGGGACGCCCCAGCATTTT. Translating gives CASRLQGPGTPQHF.

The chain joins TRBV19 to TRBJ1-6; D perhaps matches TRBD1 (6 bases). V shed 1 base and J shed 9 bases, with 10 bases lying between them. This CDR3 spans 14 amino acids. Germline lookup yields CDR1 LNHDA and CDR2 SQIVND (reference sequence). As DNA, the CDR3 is TGTGCCAGTAGTATAGGCCAGGGGATTTCACCCCTCCACTTT. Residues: CASSIGQGISPLHF.